The 31 T cell receptor beta chains in this list originate from one sample, sequenced in a study of human T cells and chemical hapten exposure. TCRdb processed the RACE reads anew with MiXCR; each CDR3 protein has one entry. The sample lists about 110,000 distinct CDR3 sequences, about a tenth occurring once. Time point of the sample: patch test 2, 6 weeks after DPC sensitization. Treatment meaning: therapeutic diphenylcyclopropenone sensitization with weekly scalp DPC. The material sequenced was whole blood, taken in connection with sensitization to the hapten diphenylcyclopropenone (DPC). The receptors stem from a woman aged 35 to 49 with alopecia areata. Some clones in this sample may be carry-over from other donors' samples.

The table lists this clonotype with many counts. The J gene is TRBJ1-2, the V gene TRBV12-3 or TRBV12-4, with D perhaps TRBD1 (5 bases). Trimming stripped 5 bases from V and 4 bases from J, with 11 bases between. This CDR3 is built from 13 residues. The CDR3 DNA sequence: TGTGCCAGCAGTCGGACACCGAGCTATGGCTACACCTTC. It is translated as CASSRTPSYGYTF.

The rearrangement uses TRBV29-1 and TRBJ2-1; a possible D gene is TRBD2 (5 bases). The germline CDR1 and CDR2 sequences are SQVTM and ANQGSEA. The CDR3 contains 13 residues. Trimming pared 4 bases from V and 5 bases from J, leaving 12 bases between. This CDR3 reads CSVGPAVHNEQFF. The CDR3 bases are TGCAGCGTTGGGCCAGCGGTCCACAATGAGCAGTTCTTC.

In this sample, this clonotype turned up many times. This rearrangement joins TRBV14 to TRBJ2-3, with D possibly being TRBD1 or TRBD2 (5 bases each). Trimming removed 3 bases from V and 2 bases from J, with 12 bases in between. Germline assignment: CDR1 SGHDN and CDR2 FVKESK. This CDR3 contains 15 residues. CDR3 loop: CASSQDGAPTDTQYF. CDR3 sequence (DNA): TGTGCCAGCAGCCAGGACGGGGCGCCCACAGATACGCAGTATTTT.

This clonotype has ten or more counts. The rearrangement uses TRBV20-1 and TRBJ2-7, with a tentative D call TRBD1 (6 bases). Trimming took 6 bases from V and 1 from J, leaving 13 bases between them. CDR3 length: 13 residues. Germline loops: CDR1 DFQATT, CDR2 SNEGSKA (reference sequence). The CDR3 DNA follows: TGCAGTGCCTCGGGACATGAGTCCTACGAGCAGTACTTC. Translation gives CSASGHESYEQYF.

This clonotype was detected ten times or more. This chain uses TRBV7-9 with TRBJ1-5; 8 bases map to TRBD1. Germline values: CDR1 SEHNR, CDR2 FQNEAQ (reference sequence). The CDR3 is 17 amino acids. V dropped 5 bases and J dropped 0; count of bases not matched to a gene: 9. This chain's CDR3 is CASSQWTGLYSNQPQHF. The CDR3 region has the DNA TGTGCCAGCAGCCAGTGGACAGGGCTCTATAGCAATCAGCCCCAGCATTTT.

This clonotype has ten or more counts. The genes are TRBV7-8 and TRBJ1-2; tentatively, D is TRBD1 (6 bases). This CDR3 contains 17 residues. With 2 bases removed from V and 0 bases from J, the gap between germline ends came to 16 bases. The germline V gene has CDR1 SGHVS and CDR2 FQNEAQ. The CDR3 protein is CASSLYTGGSPNYGYTF. The CDR3 nucleotides read TGTGCCAGCAGCTTATATACGGGGGGCTCGCCTAACTATGGCTACACCTTC.

This clonotype was found many times. V gene TRBV7-2 combines with J gene TRBJ2-6; D remains unclear. The CDR3 has 15 residues. The V end was cut by 2 bases, the J end by 7 bases, with 12 bases between. The V gene's germline CDR1 is SGHTA and CDR2 FQGNSA. The CDR3, as DNA: TGTGCCAGCAGCTTATCCTTTCTGGGTGCCAACGTCCTGACTTTC. Its protein is CASSLSFLGANVLTF. The entire variable domain, with the rest obtained from reference TRBV7-2 and TRBJ2-6, is as follows: GAGVSQSPSNKVTEKGKDVELRCDPISGHTALYWYRQSLGQGLEFLIYFQGNSAPDKSGLPSDRFSAERTGGSVSTLTIQRTQQEDSAVYLCASSLSFLGANVLTFGAGSRLTVL.

There are many counts of this clonotype. This sequence joins TRBV10-3 and TRBJ1-2; 9 nucleotides agree with TRBD1. Looked up from germline, CDR1 is ENHRY and CDR2 is SYGVKD. The CDR3 is 14 residues long. The V and J ends lost 3 bases and 2 bases, in that order; junction bases with no gene match: 1. The CDR3 DNA is TGTGCCATCAGTGAAGGACAGGGGAACTATGGCTACACCTTC. It specifies CAISEGQGNYGYTF.

V gene TRBV3-1 combines with J gene TRBJ1-1, with D unresolved. The germline V gene encodes CDR1 LGHDT and CDR2 YNNKEL (reference sequence). The CDR3 sequence is 11 residues long. Trimming took 3 bases from V and 2 from J, leaving 1 base between them. The CDR3: CASSHNTEAFF. In nucleotides, the CDR3 is TGTGCCAGCAGCCACAACACTGAAGCTTTCTTT.

This clonotype was picked up many times. The chain has TRBV14 and TRBJ1-1, with no clear D. Germline-derived CDR1 and CDR2 are SGHDN and FVKESK. CDR3 length: 13 residues. Deletions cut 5 bases from V and 1 base from J, with 8 bases between. This CDR3 reads CASSSQTNTEAFF. The CDR3 DNA reads as TGTGCCAGCAGCTCTCAGACGAACACTGAAGCTTTCTTT.

This clonotype was seen ten or more times. The chain links TRBV20-1 to TRBJ1-2; D remains ambiguous. Trimming took off 7 bases at V and 6 bases at J, with 18 bases between the two ends. The CDR3 spans 13 residues. The germline V gene encodes CDR1 DFQATT and CDR2 SNEGSKA (reference sequence). Written as DNA, the CDR3 is TGCAGTGTTTGTCCCAGGCCCCTTCATGGCTACACCTTC. Protein sequence: CSVCPRPLHGYTF.

This clonotype showed up many times. The chain joins TRBV7-2 to TRBJ2-2; no firm D call. The V gene lost 0 bases and the J gene lost 5 bases, with 10 bases spanning the gap. This CDR3 has 15 amino acids. Germline V gene data show CDR1 as SGHTA and CDR2 as FQGNSA. The CDR3 sequence is CASSLALGRTGELFF. The CDR3 nucleotides are TGTGCCAGCAGCTTAGCGCTCGGACGGACCGGGGAGCTGTTTTTT.

This clonotype occurred many times. Here the CDR3 DNA reads TGTGCCAGCAGTTTAAATTCGAACACCGGGGAGCTGTTTTTT. This gives the protein CASSLNSNTGELFF. V usage is TRBV12-3 or TRBV12-4 and J usage is TRBJ2-2, with D hard to call. The V end was cut by 2 bases, the J end by 0 bases, with 4 bases between. The CDR3 runs 14 residues.

The chain joins TRBV7-2 to TRBJ2-3; perhaps TRBD1 as D (5 bases). The germline gives CDR1 SGHTA, CDR2 FQGNSA. Trimming stripped 1 base from V and 0 bases from J, with 14 bases between. This CDR3 contains 17 residues. In DNA form, the CDR3 reads TGTGCCAGCAGCTTAGACGCCAGGGTGCTTAGCACAGATACGCAGTATTTT. This codes for CASSLDARVLSTDTQYF.

The chain recombines TRBV7-9 with TRBJ1-5; maybe TRBD1 (6 bases). Germline V lookup: CDR1 SEHNR, CDR2 FQNEAQ (reference sequence). V was shortened by 5 bases and J by 3 bases, with 11 bases between the two germline ends. This CDR3 comprises 14 residues. CDR3 DNA: TGTGCCAGCAGCCCGGGGGGGCTCAATCAGCCCCAGCATTTT. The encoded protein is CASSPGGLNQPQHF.

This clonotype was counted at least ten times. The chain uses TRBV2 and TRBJ1-5; D call uncertain. From germline, CDR1 is SNHLY and CDR2 FYNNEI. The CDR3 is made up of 13 amino acids. V lost 8 bases to trimming and J lost 0 bases, with 8 bases between them. The CDR3 loop reads CASGRDSNQPQHF. The CDR3 bases are TGTGCCAGCGGACGGGATAGCAATCAGCCCCAGCATTTT.

A few counts support this clonotype. The V call is TRBV6-6, the J call TRBJ2-3, with 9 bases fitting TRBD2. The V segment lost 4 bases and the J segment 1 base; nucleotides outside the gene matches: 3. This CDR3 comprises 15 residues. The germline CDR1 and CDR2 sequences are MNHNY and SVGAGI (reference sequence). This CDR3 is CASSSRGGGTDTQYF. CDR3 bases: TGTGCCAGCAGTTCTCGCGGGGGGGGCACAGATACGCAGTATTTT.

Notes on this clonotype: A much larger clone sits a single nucleotide away, making a read error possible. The rearrangement joins TRBV5-5 to TRBJ1-6; no definite D call. The CDR3 has 15 amino acids. Germline values: CDR1 SGHKS, CDR2 YYEKEE (reference sequence). CDR3 DNA sequence: TGTGCCAGCAGCTTCGACTTCTCCTATAATTCACCCTTCCACTTT. As protein: CASSFDFSYNSPFHF. Complete variable domain (other parts from reference TRBV5-5 and TRBJ1-6): DAGVTQSPTHLIKTRGQQVTLRCSPISGHKSVSWYQQVLGQGPQFIFQYYEKEERGRGNFPDRFSARQFPNYSSELNVNALLLGDSALYLCASSFDFSYNSPFHFGNGTRLTVT.

This clonotype was found many times. The chain recombines TRBV12-3 or TRBV12-4 with TRBJ2-1; the match to TRBD1 covers 8 bases. The CDR3 is made up of 15 amino acids. The J segment lost 0 bases and the V segment lost 3 bases, leaving 1 base of the junction unmatched. The DNA for the CDR3 is TGTGCCAGCAGTTTCGGACAGGGCTCCTACAATGAGCAGTTCTTC. Its translation: CASSFGQGSYNEQFF.

This clonotype was seen only a few times. The chain carries TRBV19 and TRBJ1-1; TRBD1 is a possible D gene (5 bases). CDR1 and CDR2 from the germline V gene are LNHDA and SQIVND (reference sequence). The CDR3 has 14 amino acids. V lost 10 bases to trimming and J lost 8 bases, with 23 bases between them. The CDR3 protein is CATTLGVLTREAFF. DNA of the CDR3: TGTGCCACCACATTAGGGGTCCTCACAAGAGAAGCTTTCTTT.

A few counts support this clonotype. The chain joins TRBV30 to TRBJ2-5, with D hard to call. CDR1 and CDR2 from the germline V gene are GTSNPN and SVGIG (reference sequence). Trimming pared 0 bases from V and 2 bases from J, leaving 4 bases between. This CDR3 is 12 amino acids long. The CDR3 DNA reads as TGTGCCTGGAGTGTACCTCAAGAGACCCAGTACTTC. Translation gives CAWSVPQETQYF. The full variable domain, completed using reference TRBV30 and TRBJ2-5, is SQTIHQWPATLVQPVGSPLSLECTVEGTSNPNLYWYRQAAGRGLQLLFYSVGIGQISSEVPQNLSASRPQDRQFILSSKKLLLSDSGFYLCAWSVPQETQYFGPGTRLLVL.

This clonotype came up many times. This chain connects TRBV20-1 to TRBJ1-6, with 7 bases lining up with TRBD1. The CDR3 consists of 15 residues. J lost 7 bases, V lost 3 bases, and 9 bases had no gene match. Germline values: CDR1 DFQATT, CDR2 SNEGSKA (reference sequence). CDR3 residues: CSARSRGQWNSPLHF. DNA for the CDR3: TGCAGTGCTAGGTCGAGGGGACAGTGGAATTCACCCCTCCACTTT.

This clonotype has ten or more counts. CDR3 sequence: CASSLGRSLHF. CDR3 bases: TGTGCCAGCAGCTTAGGACGGTCGCTCCACTTT. This chain connects TRBV5-5 to TRBJ1-6, with unresolved D. The CDR3 contains 11 residues. Deletions cut 2 bases from V and 16 bases from J, with 10 bases between. Germline CDR1 is SGHKS and CDR2 is YYEKEE (reference sequence).

This clonotype was seen at least ten times. The chain couples TRBV27 to TRBJ2-4, with a possible D match to TRBD2 (5 bases). The ends were cut back, 0 bases at V and 6 bases at J, with 15 bases in the middle. The CDR3 loop spans 16 amino acids. Looked up from germline, CDR1 is MNHEY and CDR2 is SMNVEV (reference sequence). CDR3 sequence reads: CASSLSRPGKGNIQYF. Here the CDR3 DNA reads TGTGCCAGCAGTTTATCACGGCCGGGAAAGGGAAACATTCAGTACTTC.

The CDR3 region is CASSPGFYNSPLHF. The CDR3 DNA sequence: TGTGCCAGCTCTCCTGGATTCTATAATTCACCCCTCCACTTT. V gene TRBV27 combines with J gene TRBJ1-6; D remains unclear. V gave up 8 bases and J gave up 3 bases, with 11 bases separating them. This CDR3 contains 14 residues. CDR1 is MNHEY and CDR2 is SMNVEV in the germline V gene (reference sequence).

The chain uses TRBV4-1 and TRBJ1-5; D remains ambiguous. The CDR3 is 13 residues long. V was pared by 4 bases and J by 6 bases, with 10 bases between. CDR1 is MGHRA and CDR2 is YSYEKL in the germline V gene. Here the CDR3 reads CASSRGLGQPQHF. The CDR3 DNA sequence: TGCGCCAGCAGCCGCGGGTTGGGTCAGCCCCAGCATTTT.

In its sample, this clonotype was seen many times. The V gene is TRBV7-8, the J gene TRBJ2-5; D is unclear. The CDR3 has 13 residues. In germline, CDR1 is SGHVS, CDR2 FQNEAQ. The V end was cut by 1 base, the J end by 1 base, with 4 bases between. The CDR3 coding sequence is TGTGCCAGCAGCTTAGGAGCCCAAGAGACCCAGTACTTC. Residues: CASSLGAQETQYF.

The table lists this clonotype with a few counts. The rearrangement links TRBV12-3 or TRBV12-4 to TRBJ2-7; D might be TRBD1 or TRBD2, each matching 5 bases. The CDR3 is 15 residues long. The V gene lost 6 bases and the J gene lost 5 bases, with 20 bases spanning the gap. The DNA of the CDR3 is TGTGCCAGCAGCGCTCCCCCCCCAGGGAGCCACGAGCAGTACTTC. Its translation: CASSAPPPGSHEQYF.

This chain connects TRBV10-3 to TRBJ2-5, with TRBD2 identical over 7 bases. The CDR3 loop spans 11 amino acids. With V trimmed by 4 bases and J by 7 bases, 0 bases remained unmatched. CDR1 ENHRY and CDR2 SYGVKD come from the germline V gene. As DNA, the CDR3 is TGTGCCATCAGTGGGGAGGGGACCCAGTACTTC. As protein: CAISGEGTQYF.

This clonotype occurred a few times. This sequence joins TRBV5-6 and TRBJ2-5, with D hard to call. CDR1 SGHDT and CDR2 YYEEEE come from the germline V gene. Between the trimmed V and J ends, which lost 0 bases and 2 bases, there was a span of 5 bases. There are 13 residues in the CDR3. Written as DNA, the CDR3 is TGTGCCAGCAGCTTGGCCAGTCAAGAGACCCAGTACTTC. Translated, it gives CASSLASQETQYF.

This chain links TRBV29-1 with TRBJ2-1; TRBD1 matches 7 bases. Germline-derived CDR1 and CDR2 are SQVTM and ANQGSEA. V lost 4 bases, J lost 4 bases, and 7 bases stayed unmatched. This CDR3 is built from 14 residues. DNA of the CDR3: TGCAGCGTTGCTGACAGGGCGCGATACAATGAGCAGTTCTTC. This gives the protein CSVADRARYNEQFF.